These T cell receptor beta chains were read from a single sample in a study of blood T cell repertoires in COVID-19. TCRdb keeps only in-frame clones here, not all; method: immunoSEQ multiplex PCR. This sample has about 120,000 clones, with 79% found just once. The sequenced sample consisted of peripheral blood. The receptors come from a man aged 35-49 years with active or convalescent COVID-19. Each CDR3 is given with its conserved first and last residue. D genes are given only for firm matches. The size field is filled for only some rows; it gives once, few, many or a size class.

J gene: TRBJ1-3
clone size: NA
D gene: NA
V gene: TRBV28
CDR3 DNA: TGTGCCAGCAGTTCCCCCGCAGACTCAAGCTCTGGAAACACCATATATTTT
CDR3 protein: CASSSPADSSSGNTIYF

J gene: TRBJ1-5
clone size: many
D gene: NA
V gene: TRBV6-5
CDR3 DNA: TGTGCCAGCAAAACGGAAGGAGCAAGCAATCAGCCCCAGCATTTT
CDR3 protein: CASKTEGASNQPQHF

J gene: TRBJ1-4
clone size: NA
D gene: NA
V gene: TRBV6-5
CDR3 DNA: TGTGCCAGCAGTTCGTGGACTGGAACTAATGAAAAACTGTTTTTT
CDR3 protein: CASSSWTGTNEKLFF

J gene: TRBJ1-4
clone size: NA
D gene: NA
V gene: TRBV11-2
CDR3 DNA: TGTGCCAGCAGCCCTCACAGAATAGAAAAACTGTTTTTT
CDR3 protein: CASSPHRIEKLFF

J gene: TRBJ2-4
clone size: NA
D gene: TRBD2
V gene: TRBV6-1
CDR3 DNA: TGTGCCAGCAGTGAAGCGCGGGGGGCTAGTCAAAACATTCAGTACTTC
CDR3 protein: CASSEARGASQNIQYF

J gene: TRBJ1-2
clone size: NA
D gene: TRBD1
V gene: TRBV10-2
CDR3 DNA: TGCGCCAGCAGTGAGTCTCCGGGACAGGGGATCCCGGCTCGTTTC
CDR3 protein: CASSESPGQGIPARF

J gene: TRBJ1-4
clone size: NA
D gene: TRBD1
V gene: TRBV5-4
CDR3 DNA: TGTGCCAGCAGCTTTGACAGGGGAAATAATGAAAAACTGTTTTTT
CDR3 protein: CASSFDRGNNEKLFF

J gene: TRBJ1-1
clone size: NA
D gene: NA
V gene: TRBV5-1
CDR3 DNA: TGCGCCAGCAGCTTGGGGGGGACTCATCCGAACACTGAAGCTTTCTTT
CDR3 protein: CASSLGGTHPNTEAFF

J gene: TRBJ1-6
clone size: NA
D gene: TRBD1
V gene: TRBV6-5
CDR3 DNA: TGTGCCAGCAGTCAGGACAGGGGAGATTCACCCCTCCACTTT
CDR3 protein: CASSQDRGDSPLHF

J gene: TRBJ2-2
clone size: NA
D gene: TRBD2
V gene: TRBV9
CDR3 DNA: TGTGCCAGCAGCGTTGGAGCGGGAACCGGGGAGCTGTTTTTT
CDR3 protein: CASSVGAGTGELFF

J gene: TRBJ2-3
clone size: NA
D gene: TRBD1
V gene: TRBV6-5
CDR3 DNA: TGTGCCACCACGCCGGGACAGAGCACAGATACGCAGTATTTT
CDR3 protein: CATTPGQSTDTQYF

J gene: TRBJ2-2
clone size: once
D gene: NA
V gene: TRBV9
CDR3 DNA: TGTGCCAGCAGCGTAGACAGGAGCAGGGCCGGGGAGCTGTTTTTT
CDR3 protein: CASSVDRSRAGELFF

J gene: TRBJ1-2
clone size: NA
D gene: NA
V gene: TRBV6-5
CDR3 DNA: TGTGCCAGCACCATCACAACGGGGGGGGTCTATGGCTACACCTTC
CDR3 protein: CASTITTGGVYGYTF

J gene: TRBJ2-3
clone size: few
D gene: NA
V gene: TRBV2
CDR3 DNA: TGTGCCAGCAGTGGTCAGGCCCCTAGCACAGATACGCAGTATTTT
CDR3 protein: CASSGQAPSTDTQYF

J gene: TRBJ1-5
clone size: NA
D gene: TRBD1
V gene: TRBV6-2/TRBV6-3
CDR3 DNA: TGTGCCAGCAGTTACTCTGGGACAGGGAATCAGCCCCAGCATTTT
CDR3 protein: CASSYSGTGNQPQHF

J gene: TRBJ1-1
clone size: NA
D gene: TRBD1
V gene: TRBV28
CDR3 DNA: TGTGCCAGCAGTCCCTCAGGGGGTATCTTTGAAGCTTTCTTT
CDR3 protein: CASSPSGGIFEAFF

J gene: TRBJ2-3
clone size: NA
D gene: TRBD1
V gene: TRBV5-1
CDR3 DNA: TGCGCCAGCAACATGGGACAGGGGATAGATACGCAGTATTTT
CDR3 protein: CASNMGQGIDTQYF

J gene: TRBJ1-4
clone size: few
D gene: NA
V gene: TRBV19
CDR3 DNA: TGTGCCAGTAGGCCGGGAAGAACTTACAATGAAAAACTGTTTTTT
CDR3 protein: CASRPGRTYNEKLFF

J gene: TRBJ1-3
clone size: NA
D gene: NA
V gene: TRBV28
CDR3 DNA: TGTGCCAGCAGGCAGGGGTCCGGAAACACCATATATTTT
CDR3 protein: CASRQGSGNTIYF

J gene: TRBJ2-7
clone size: NA
D gene: NA
V gene: TRBV28
CDR3 DNA: TGTGCCAGCAGTTTACAGGCCATCTCCTACGAGCAGTACTTC
CDR3 protein: CASSLQAISYEQYF

J gene: TRBJ2-1
clone size: NA
D gene: TRBD2
V gene: TRBV4-1
CDR3 DNA: TGCGCCAGCAGCCAAGGGATTTTGGCGGCTAGCGGGAGCTCCTACAATGAGCAGTTCTTC
CDR3 protein: CASSQGILAASGSSYNEQFF

J gene: TRBJ2-7
clone size: few
D gene: NA
V gene: TRBV5-6
CDR3 DNA: TGTGCCAGCAGCTTGGGGGGCCCTGGCGCCGACGAGCAGTACTTC
CDR3 protein: CASSLGGPGADEQYF